The present TCR beta chain was sequenced within a study of shared clonotypes between healthy human individuals. Study results and limitations: Sampling included only blood; tissue repertoires likely differ.

Per the germline V gene, CDR1 is MNHNS and CDR2 is SASEGT. This CDR3 is 16 amino acids long. The ends lost 5 bases at V and 3 bases at J; junction bases unmatched: 8. Profiled with immunoSEQ multiplex PCR; TCRdb holds only in-frame clones, not every one. The sample records about 980,000 clones, 76% being singletons. Concerning this clone: Its target is unknown.

Sequenced sample: memory CD4+ T cells sorted from blood. Subset reported: CD45RA-negative fraction. The gene calls are TRBV6-1 and TRBJ1-1, with TRBD1 matching 11 bases. The receptor comes from a man younger than 35 in good health. CDR3 DNA sequence: TGTGCCAGCAGTAAAGGGACAGGGGGAGTTTACACTGAAGCTTTCTTT. Translation gives CASSKGTGGVYTEAFF.